The source of this T cell receptor beta chain is a study of T cell responses to AZD1222 COVID-19 vaccine. Overall study: It was second doses at about 4 or about 12 weeks that were pooled.

This clone occurred once. Its antigen remains unknown. TCRdb's copy holds only in-frame clones and misses some; the assay was immunoSEQ multiplex PCR. The sample has fewer than 150,000 clones; over 90% are singletons. Overall study results and limits: Among vaccine-associated CD4 TCRs, coverage spanned spike, with dominance at 160-218 and 743-854. Breadth and depth of Spike-specific TCRs rose after two AZD1222 doses.

V was shortened by 3 bases and J by 8 bases, with 10 bases between the two germline ends. The CDR3 runs 12 residues. The chain has TRBV12-3 or TRBV12-4 and TRBJ1-1; the D is unclear. The material sequenced was peripheral blood, taken on day 0 of AZD1222 vaccination. The receptor was isolated from an adult in good health. CDR3 loop: CASSFGPTEAFF. As DNA, the CDR3 is TGTGCCAGCAGTTTTGGACCTACAGAAGCTTTCTTT.